The following is a T cell receptor (beta chain) sequence with its context. The data stem from a study of cytomegalovirus exposure and HLA in healthy donors. Some clones are missing from TCRdb's copy, which holds only in-frame ones; the method was immunoSEQ multiplex PCR. The data hold more than 90,000 clones, with about 82% observed a single time. From the roughly 120-subject validation cohort, which was separate from the roughly 620-subject first cohort, the donors were drawn. V lost 6 bases, J lost 2 bases, and 10 bases lay in between. Germline assignment: CDR1 SGHNT and CDR2 YENEEA. There are 13 residues in the CDR3.

Source material: PBMCs. The rearrangement links TRBV11-3 to TRBJ1-1; perhaps TRBD1 as D (5 bases). The TCR was taken from a young man in good health and CMV-seronegative. The CDR3 coding sequence is TGTGCCAGCAGTGGAGGGGCAAACACTGAAGCTTTCTTT. Its protein product is CASSGGANTEAFF.